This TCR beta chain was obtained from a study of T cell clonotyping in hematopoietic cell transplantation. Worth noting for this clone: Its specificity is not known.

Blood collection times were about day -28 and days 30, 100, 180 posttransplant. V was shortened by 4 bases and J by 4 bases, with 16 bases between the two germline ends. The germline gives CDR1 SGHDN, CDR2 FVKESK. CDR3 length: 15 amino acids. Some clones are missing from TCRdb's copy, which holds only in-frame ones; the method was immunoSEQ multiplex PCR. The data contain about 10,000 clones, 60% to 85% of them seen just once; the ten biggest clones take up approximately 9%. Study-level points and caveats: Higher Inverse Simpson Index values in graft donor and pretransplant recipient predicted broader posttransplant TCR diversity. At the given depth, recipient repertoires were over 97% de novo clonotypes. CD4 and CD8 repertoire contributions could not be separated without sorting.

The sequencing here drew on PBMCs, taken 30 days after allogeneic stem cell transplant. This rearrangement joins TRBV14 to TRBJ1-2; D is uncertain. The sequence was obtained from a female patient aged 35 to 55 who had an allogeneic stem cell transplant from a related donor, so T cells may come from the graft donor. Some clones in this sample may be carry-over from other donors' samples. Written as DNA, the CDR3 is TGTGCCAGCAGCCCAGATATCAGGTTCGGCTATGGCTACACCTTC. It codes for CASSPDIRFGYGYTF.